This T cell receptor beta chain is from a study of CXCR3-negative and CXCR3-positive naive CD8 T cells. Via 5' RACE with UMI labels, TRB cDNA libraries were prepared. TCRdb derives one entry per CDR3 protein from the 5' RACE reads, leaving out DNA. This sample lists approximately 100,000 distinct CDR3 sequences; its ten largest clones have over 0.35%. As regards this clonotype: Its antigen is as yet unknown.

This CDR3 has 14 amino acids. Per the germline V gene, CDR1 is SGHRS and CDR2 is YFSETQ. General study findings and limits: Most assays used freshly isolated PBMCs, as cryopreservation partially reduced CXCR3. TRB CDR3 hydrophobicity was greater in CXCR3-positive naive cells than in CXCR3-negative naive cells. Whereas both naive subsets had comparably high diversity, memory CD8+ cells had much lower diversity. Naive subsets had comparable surface CD5; TCR strength was inferred from TRB CDR3 properties.

The specimen sequenced was naive CXCR3+ CD8+ T cells from blood. Subset meaning: CD45RO-CCR7+CD27+CD95- naive CD8+ T cells expressing CXCR3 (TNR3+). The chain is built from TRBV5-1 and TRBJ2-2; TCRdb outputs TRBD2, but without DNA this stays unchecked. The origin of this receptor is a human donor in good health. Some clones in this sample may be carry-over from other donors' samples. CDR3 protein: CASSYTSSGGELFF.